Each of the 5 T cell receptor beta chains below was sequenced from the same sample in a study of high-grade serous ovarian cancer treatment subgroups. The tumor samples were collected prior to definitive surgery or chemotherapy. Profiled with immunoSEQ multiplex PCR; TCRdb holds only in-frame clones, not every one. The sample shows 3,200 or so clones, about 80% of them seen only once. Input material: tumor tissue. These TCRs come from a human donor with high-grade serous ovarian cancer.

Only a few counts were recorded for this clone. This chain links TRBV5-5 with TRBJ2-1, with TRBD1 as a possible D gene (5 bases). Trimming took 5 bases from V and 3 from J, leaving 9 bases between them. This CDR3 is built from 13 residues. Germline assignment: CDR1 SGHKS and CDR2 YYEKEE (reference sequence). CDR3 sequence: CASSFDSYNEQFF. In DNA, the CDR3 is TGTGCCAGCAGTTTCGACAGCTACAATGAGCAGTTCTTC.

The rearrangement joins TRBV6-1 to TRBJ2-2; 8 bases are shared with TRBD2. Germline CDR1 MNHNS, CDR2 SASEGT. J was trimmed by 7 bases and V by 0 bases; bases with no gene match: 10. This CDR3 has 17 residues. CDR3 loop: CASSEAEGSGGDGELFF. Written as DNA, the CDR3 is TGTGCCAGCAGTGAAGCGGAGGGCTCGGGAGGGGACGGGGAGCTGTTTTTT.

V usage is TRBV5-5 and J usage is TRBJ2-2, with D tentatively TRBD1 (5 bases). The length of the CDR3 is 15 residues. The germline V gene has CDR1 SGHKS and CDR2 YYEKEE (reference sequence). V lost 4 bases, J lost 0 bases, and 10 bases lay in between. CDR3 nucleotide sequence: TGTGCCAGCAGCCAATCGACAGCGAACACCGGGGAGCTGTTTTTT. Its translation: CASSQSTANTGELFF.

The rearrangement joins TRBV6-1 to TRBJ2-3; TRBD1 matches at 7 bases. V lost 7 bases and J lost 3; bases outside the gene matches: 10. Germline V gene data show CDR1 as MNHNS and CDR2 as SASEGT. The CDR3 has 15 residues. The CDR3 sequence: CASTTGARGTDTQYF. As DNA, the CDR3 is TGTGCCAGCACAACAGGGGCCCGCGGGACAGATACGCAGTATTTT.

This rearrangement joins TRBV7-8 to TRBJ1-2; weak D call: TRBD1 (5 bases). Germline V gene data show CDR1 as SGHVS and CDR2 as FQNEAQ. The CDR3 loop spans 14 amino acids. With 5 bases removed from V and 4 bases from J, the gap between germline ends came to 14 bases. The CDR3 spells CASSPGGRGYGYTF. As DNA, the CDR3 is TGTGCCAGCAGCCCGGGGGGACGAGGCTATGGCTACACCTTC.